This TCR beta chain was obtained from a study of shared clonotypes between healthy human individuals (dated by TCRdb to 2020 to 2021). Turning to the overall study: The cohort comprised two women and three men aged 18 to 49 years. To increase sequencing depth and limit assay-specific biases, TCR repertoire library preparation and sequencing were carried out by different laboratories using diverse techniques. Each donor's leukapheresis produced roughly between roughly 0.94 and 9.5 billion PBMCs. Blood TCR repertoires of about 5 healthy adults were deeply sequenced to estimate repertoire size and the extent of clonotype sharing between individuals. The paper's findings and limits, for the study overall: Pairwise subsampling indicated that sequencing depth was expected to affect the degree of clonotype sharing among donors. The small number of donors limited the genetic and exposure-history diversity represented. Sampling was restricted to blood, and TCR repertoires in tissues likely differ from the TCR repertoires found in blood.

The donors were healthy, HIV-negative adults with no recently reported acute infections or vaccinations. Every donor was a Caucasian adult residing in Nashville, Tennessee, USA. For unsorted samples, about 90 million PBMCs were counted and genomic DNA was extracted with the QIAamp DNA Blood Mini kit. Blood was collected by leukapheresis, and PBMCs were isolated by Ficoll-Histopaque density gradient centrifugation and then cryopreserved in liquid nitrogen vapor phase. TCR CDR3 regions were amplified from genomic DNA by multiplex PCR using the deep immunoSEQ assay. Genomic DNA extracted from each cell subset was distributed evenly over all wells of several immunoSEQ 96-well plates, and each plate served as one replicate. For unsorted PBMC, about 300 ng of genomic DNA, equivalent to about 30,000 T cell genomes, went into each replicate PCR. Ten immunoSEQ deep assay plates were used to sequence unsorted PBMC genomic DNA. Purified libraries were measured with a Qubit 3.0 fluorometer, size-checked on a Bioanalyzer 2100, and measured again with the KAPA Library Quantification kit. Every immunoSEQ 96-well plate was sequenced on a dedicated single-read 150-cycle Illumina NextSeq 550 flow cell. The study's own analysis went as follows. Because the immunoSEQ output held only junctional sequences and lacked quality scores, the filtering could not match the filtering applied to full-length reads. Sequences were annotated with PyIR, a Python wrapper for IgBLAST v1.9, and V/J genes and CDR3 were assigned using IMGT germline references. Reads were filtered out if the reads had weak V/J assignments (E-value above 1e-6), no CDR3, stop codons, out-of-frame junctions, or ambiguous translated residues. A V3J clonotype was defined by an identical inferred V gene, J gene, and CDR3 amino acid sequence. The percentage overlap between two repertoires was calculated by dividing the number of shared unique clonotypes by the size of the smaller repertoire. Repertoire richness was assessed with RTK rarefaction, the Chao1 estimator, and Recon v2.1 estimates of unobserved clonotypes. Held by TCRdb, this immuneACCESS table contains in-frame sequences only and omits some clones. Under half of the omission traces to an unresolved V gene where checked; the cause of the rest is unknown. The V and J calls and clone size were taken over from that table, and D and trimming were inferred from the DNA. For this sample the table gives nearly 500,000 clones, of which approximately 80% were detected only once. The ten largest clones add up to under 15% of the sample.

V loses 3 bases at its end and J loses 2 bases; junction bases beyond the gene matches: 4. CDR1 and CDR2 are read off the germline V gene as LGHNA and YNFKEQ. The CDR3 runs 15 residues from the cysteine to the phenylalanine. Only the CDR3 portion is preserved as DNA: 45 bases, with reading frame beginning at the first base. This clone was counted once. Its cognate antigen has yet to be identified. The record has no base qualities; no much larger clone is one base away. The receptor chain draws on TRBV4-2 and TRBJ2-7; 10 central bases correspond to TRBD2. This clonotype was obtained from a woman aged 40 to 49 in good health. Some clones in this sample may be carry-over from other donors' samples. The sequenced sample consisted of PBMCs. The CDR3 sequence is CASSHQREGAYEQYF. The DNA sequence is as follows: TGTGCCAGCAGCCACCAGCGGGAGGGCGCCTACGAGCAGTACTTC.